This record covers a single TCR beta chain. Antigen specificity is unknown. V dropped 1 base and J dropped 2 bases, with 8 bases sitting between them. Germline-derived CDR1 and CDR2 are SGHAT and FQNNGV. CDR3 length: 14 residues. The sample comes from a study of siplizumab effects on memory and regulatory T cells. Study-wide results and caveats: A mean of about 69% of mappable alloreactive CD4+ clones were Treg-derived with siplizumab, compared with 25% to 30% in controls.

TCR templates, some 10^5 per sample, were assayed. Some clones are missing from TCRdb's copy, which holds only in-frame ones; the method was immunoSEQ multiplex PCR. The sample holds roughly 100,000 clones, around 97% seen once. The source is a human donor in good health. The specimen sequenced was naive CD4+ T cells sorted from blood. The chain links TRBV11-2 to TRBJ1-2; D is undetermined. The CDR3 loop reads CASSLAVPNYGYTF. CDR3 in DNA: TGTGCCAGCAGCTTAGCTGTTCCGAACTATGGCTACACCTTC.